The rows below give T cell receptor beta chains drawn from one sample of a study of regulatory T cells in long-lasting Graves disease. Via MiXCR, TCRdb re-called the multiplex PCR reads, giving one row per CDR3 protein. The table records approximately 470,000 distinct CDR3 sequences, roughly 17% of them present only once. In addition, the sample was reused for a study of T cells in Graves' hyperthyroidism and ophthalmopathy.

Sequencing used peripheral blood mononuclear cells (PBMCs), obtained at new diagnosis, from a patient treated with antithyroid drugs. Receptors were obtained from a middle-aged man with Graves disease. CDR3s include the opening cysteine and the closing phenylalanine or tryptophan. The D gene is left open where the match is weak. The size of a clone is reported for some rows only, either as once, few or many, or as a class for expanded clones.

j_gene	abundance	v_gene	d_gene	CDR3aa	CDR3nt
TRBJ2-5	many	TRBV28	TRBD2	CASSSVAGTGGETQYF	TGTGCCAGCAGTTCCGTCGCGGGAACGGGAGGGGAGACCCAGTACTTC
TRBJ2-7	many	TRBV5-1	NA	CASNYQGMGSTEQYF	TGCGCCAGCAACTATCAAGGTATGGGATCTACGGAGCAGTACTTC
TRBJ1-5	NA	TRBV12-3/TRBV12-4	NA	CASSLQGEGNQPQHF	TGTGCCAGCAGTTTACAGGGAGAAGGGAATCAGCCCCAGCATTTT
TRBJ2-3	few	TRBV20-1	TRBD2	CSASPGLAGSDTQYF	TGCAGTGCTTCCCCCGGACTAGCGGGGTCAGATACGCAGTATTTT
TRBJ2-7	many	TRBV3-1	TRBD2	CASSPDLAGGLREQYF	TGTGCCAGCAGCCCGGACTTAGCGGGAGGGTTGAGGGAGCAGTACTTC
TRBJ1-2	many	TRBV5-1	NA	CASSLGTGRYGYTF	TGCGCCAGCAGCTTGGGAACAGGGAGGTATGGCTACACCTTC
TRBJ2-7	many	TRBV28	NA	CASSSGLRAGEQYF	TGTGCCAGCAGTTCGGGCCTTCGGGCGGGCGAGCAGTACTTC
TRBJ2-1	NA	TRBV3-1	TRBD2	CASSKGLAGGLEQFF	TGTGCCAGCAGCAAGGGACTAGCGGGAGGCCTTGAGCAGTTCTTC
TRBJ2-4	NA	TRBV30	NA	CALKSGNIQYF	TGTGCCTTGAAAAGCGGAAACATTCAGTACTTC
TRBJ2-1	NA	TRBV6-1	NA	CAGSDSYPSYNEQFF	TGTGCCGGCAGTGACTCTTACCCTTCCTACAATGAGCAGTTCTTC
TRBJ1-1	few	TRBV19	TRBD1	CASSLSGTVNTEAFF	TGTGCCAGTAGTCTTTCCGGGACAGTGAACACTGAAGCTTTCTTT
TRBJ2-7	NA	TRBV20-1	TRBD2	CSAEGGSGTSGSYEQYF	TGCAGTGCTGAGGGGGGCTCCGGGACTAGCGGCTCCTACGAGCAGTACTTC
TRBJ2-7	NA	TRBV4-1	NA	CASSQARLLGEDSYEQYF	TGCGCCAGCAGCCAGGCCCGTCTATTAGGGGAGGACTCCTACGAGCAGTACTTC
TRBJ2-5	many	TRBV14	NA	CASGPQQETQYF	TGTGCCAGCGGTCCCCAGCAAGAGACCCAGTACTTC
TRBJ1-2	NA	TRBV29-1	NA	CSVVSGANYGYTF	TGCAGCGTTGTGTCAGGAGCTAACTATGGCTACACCTTC
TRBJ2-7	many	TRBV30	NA	CAWRRVVPPYEQYF	TGTGCCTGGAGGAGGGTAGTACCCCCCTACGAGCAGTACTTC
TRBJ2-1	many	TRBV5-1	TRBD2	CASSLGLAGDNEQFF	TGCGCCAGCAGCTTGGGGCTAGCGGGAGACAATGAGCAGTTCTTC
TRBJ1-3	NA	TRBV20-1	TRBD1	CSARVPGTVSGNTIYF	TGCAGTGCTAGAGTTCCCGGGACAGTATCTGGAAACACCATATATTTT
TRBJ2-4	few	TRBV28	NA	CASSQATAKNIQYF	TGTGCCAGTTCTCAGGCAACAGCCAAAAACATTCAGTACTTC
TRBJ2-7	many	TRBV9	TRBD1	CASSVGGQGASEQYF	TGTGCCAGCAGCGTAGGCGGACAGGGGGCCTCCGAGCAGTACTTC
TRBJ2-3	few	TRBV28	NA	CASSLVAGDSTDTQYF	TGTGCCAGCAGTTTAGTGGCAGGTGATAGCACAGATACGCAGTATTTT
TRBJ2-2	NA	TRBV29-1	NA	CSVTQGRPSGGELFF	TGCAGCGTTACACAGGGTCGACCTTCGGGAGGGGAGCTGTTTTTT
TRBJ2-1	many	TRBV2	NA	CASSEENYNEQFF	TGTGCCAGCAGTGAAGAAAATTACAATGAGCAGTTCTTC
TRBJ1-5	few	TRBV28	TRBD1	CASGTGSNQPQHF	TGTGCCAGCGGGACAGGTAGCAATCAGCCCCAGCATTTT
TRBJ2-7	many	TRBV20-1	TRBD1	CSAREAGTGYEQYF	TGCAGTGCTAGAGAAGCCGGGACAGGGTACGAGCAGTACTTC
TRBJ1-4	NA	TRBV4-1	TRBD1	CASSQHRTGTNEKLFF	TGCGCCAGCAGCCAACACCGGACAGGAACTAATGAAAAACTGTTTTTT
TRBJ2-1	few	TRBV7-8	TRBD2	CASRTAGTTNEQFF	TGTGCCAGCAGGACAGCCGGGACTACCAATGAGCAGTTCTTC
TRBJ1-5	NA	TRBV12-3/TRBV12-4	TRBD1	CASSIQGGINQPQHF	TGTGCCAGCAGCATACAGGGGGGTATCAATCAGCCCCAGCATTTT
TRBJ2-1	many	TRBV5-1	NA	CASSRASSYNEQFF	TGCGCCAGCTCGCGGGCTAGCTCCTACAATGAGCAGTTCTTC
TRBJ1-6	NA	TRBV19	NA	CATLRDTNSPLHF	TGTGCCACCCTCCGGGACACAAATTCACCCCTCCACTTT
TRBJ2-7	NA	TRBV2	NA	CASSDTHYEQYF	TGTGCCAGCAGTGATACCCACTACGAGCAGTACTTC
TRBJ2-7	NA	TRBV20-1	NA	CSAESASSYEQYF	TGCAGTGCTGAGTCGGCTAGTTCTTACGAGCAGTACTTC
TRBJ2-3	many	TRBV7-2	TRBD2	CASSSGRAAGGQYF	TGTGCCAGCAGCTCTGGAAGGGCAGCGGGAGGACAGTATTTT
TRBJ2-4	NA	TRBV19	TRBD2	CASTPGLAGAKNIQYF	TGTGCCAGTACCCCGGGACTAGCGGGAGCCAAAAACATTCAGTACTTC
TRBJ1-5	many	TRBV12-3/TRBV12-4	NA	CASSLGQGHRQPQHF	TGTGCCAGCAGCCTGGGGCAGGGGCATCGTCAGCCCCAGCATTTT
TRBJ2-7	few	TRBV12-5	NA	CASGTWGVSPYEQYF	TGTGCTAGTGGAACTTGGGGGGTATCCCCCTACGAGCAGTACTTC
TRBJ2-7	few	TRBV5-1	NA	CASRAGTAYTYEQYF	TGCGCCAGCAGGGCCGGGACTGCGTACACTTACGAGCAGTACTTC
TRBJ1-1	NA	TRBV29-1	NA	CSVVGPEAFF	TGCAGCGTAGTTGGTCCTGAAGCTTTCTTT
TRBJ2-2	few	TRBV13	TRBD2	CASSERPTGTSGRNTGELFF	TGTGCCAGCAGCGAACGTCCGACCGGGACTAGCGGGAGGAATACCGGGGAGCTGTTTTTT
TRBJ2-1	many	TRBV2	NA	CASRGASYNEQFF	TGTGCCAGCAGGGGGGCATCCTACAATGAGCAGTTCTTC